The next 6 T cell receptor beta chains were all read from a single sample in a study of T cells after somatic rescue of genetic block. Produced via immunoSEQ multiplex PCR; TCRdb's table is partial and in-frame only. Of roughly 110,000 clones listed, over 80% are singletons. The sample comprised peripheral blood mononuclear cells (PBMCs). These receptors were obtained from a woman aged 18-29 years.

The rearrangement links TRBV4-3 to TRBJ2-3; no clear D. The ends were cut back, 4 bases at V and 3 bases at J, with 8 bases in the middle. The CDR3 length is 13 residues. Germline V gene data show CDR1 as LGHNA and CDR2 as YSLEER. The chain's CDR3 is CASSRQRTDTQYF. In DNA, the CDR3 is TGCGCCAGCAGCCGTCAGCGTACAGATACGCAGTATTTT.

J is TRBJ2-7 and V is TRBV18, with 8 bases that match TRBD1. Germline V gene lookup returns CDR1 KGHSH and CDR2 LQKENI. The CDR3 has 14 residues. V dropped 2 bases and J dropped 5; count of bases not matched to a gene: 5. CDR3 sequence: CASSPWQGADEQYF. The CDR3 DNA reads as TGTGCCAGCTCACCATGGCAGGGGGCGGACGAGCAGTACTTC.

The V and J genes are TRBV4-2 and TRBJ2-5, with D possibly called TRBD1 or TRBD2 (7 bases each). The germline gives CDR1 LGHNA, CDR2 YNFKEQ. Trimming took off 4 bases at V and 4 bases at J, with 16 bases between the two ends. The CDR3 contains 15 residues. Here the CDR3 reads CASSLPGGVGETQYF. The CDR3 DNA sequence: TGTGCCAGCAGCCTCCCAGGGGGGGTAGGAGAGACCCAGTACTTC.

This sequence joins TRBV30 and TRBJ1-4; D not resolved. CDR3 length equals 14 residues. Germline CDR1 reads GTSNPN; CDR2 reads SVGIG (reference sequence). Trimming shortened V by 4 bases and J by 3 bases, and 12 bases separated the two germline ends. As DNA, the CDR3 is TGTGCCTGGACCCCTTTTACTGCTAATGAAAAACTGTTTTTT. Protein: CAWTPFTANEKLFF.

This clone was seen only a few times. The chain employs TRBV15 and TRBJ1-3; D call uncertain. CDR3 length: 11 amino acids. V lost 7 bases and J 5 bases, leaving 6 bases between the germline ends. CDR1 is LNHNV and CDR2 is YYDKDF in the germline V gene (reference sequence). This chain's CDR3 is CATIQRNTIYF. The CDR3 DNA sequence: TGTGCCACCATACAGAGAAACACCATATATTTT.

V gene TRBV7-9 combines with J gene TRBJ1-5, with TRBD1 identical over 7 bases. The CDR3 totals 15 residues. V lost 1 base to trimming and J lost 3 bases; unmatched junction nucleotides: 3. Germline lookup yields CDR1 SEHNR and CDR2 FQNEAQ (reference sequence). CDR3 loop: CASSLGTGPNQPQHF. The CDR3 bases are TGTGCCAGCAGCTTAGGGACAGGCCCCAATCAGCCCCAGCATTTT.